Each of the 21 T cell receptor beta chains below was sequenced from the same sample in a study of identical twins. MiXCR, applied by TCRdb to the 5' RACE reads, yields one record per CDR3 protein. The table has 470,000 or so distinct CDR3 sequences, roughly a quarter seen once; the top ten hold 2.5% to 3.5%. A further study also used this sample, focusing on T cells expressing NK-cell markers.

Sequences were obtained from CD4+ T cells sorted from blood. The receptors were sampled from a woman aged 18-35 years in good health.

This chain joins TRBV7-9 and TRBJ2-7, with D hard to call. The germline gives CDR1 SEHNR, CDR2 FQNEAQ (reference sequence). The CDR3 consists of 12 residues. Trimming took 4 bases from V and 6 from J, leaving 10 bases between them. DNA for the CDR3: TGTGCCAGCAGCTCCGGCAGGCTCGAGCAGTACTTC. It codes for CASSSGRLEQYF.

This clonotype has a handful of counts. The chain joins TRBV12-3 or TRBV12-4 to TRBJ1-3; TRBD1 is a possible D gene (5 bases). V was trimmed by 6 bases and J by 4 bases, leaving 10 bases between them. This CDR3 has 13 residues. The CDR3 loop reads CASSPSGGNTIYF. In DNA form, the CDR3 reads TGTGCCAGCAGCCCCTCAGGGGGAAACACCATATATTTT.

The rearrangement joins TRBV12-3 or TRBV12-4 to TRBJ2-2; D gene unclear. Between the trimmed V and J ends, which lost 6 bases and 4 bases, there was a span of 9 bases. There are 13 residues in the CDR3. CDR3 region: CASSQRITGELFF. In nucleotides, the CDR3 is TGTGCCAGCAGCCAAAGAATCACCGGGGAGCTGTTTTTT.

This sequence joins TRBV7-9 and TRBJ2-7; TRBD2 agrees at 11 bases. This CDR3 is built from 15 residues. Trimming removed 4 bases from V and 4 bases from J; junction bases left unmatched: 6. The germline V gene encodes CDR1 SEHNR and CDR2 FQNEAQ (reference sequence). In nucleotides, the CDR3 is TGTGCCAGCAGCTGGGGGGGACTAGCGGAGTACGAGCAGTACTTC. Amino acids: CASSWGGLAEYEQYF.

The chain is built from TRBV4-3 and TRBJ2-5; 9 bases are shared with TRBD2. Germline V CDR1 and CDR2: LGHNA, YSLEER. Trimming took 1 base from V and 2 from J; bases not matched to a gene: 5. CDR3 length equals 16 residues. The CDR3 is CASSQGIAGAQETQYF. The CDR3 coding sequence is TGCGCCAGCAGCCAAGGCATAGCGGGAGCTCAAGAGACCCAGTACTTC.

This clonotype was recorded at least ten times. The chain uses TRBV3-1 and TRBJ2-7; D is unresolved. Germline V gene lookup returns CDR1 LGHDT and CDR2 YNNKEL (reference sequence). CDR3 length equals 14 residues. V was cut by 3 bases and J by 0 bases, with 9 bases left in between. Here the CDR3 reads CASSHDRSSYEQYF. Written as DNA, the CDR3 is TGTGCCAGCAGCCATGATCGGAGCTCCTACGAGCAGTACTTC.

The V call is TRBV11-1, the J call TRBJ2-1, with D possibly TRBD2 on 6 matching bases. The V end lost 5 bases, the J end lost 6 bases, and 26 bases lay between the germline ends. The CDR3 is made up of 18 amino acids. Per the germline V gene, CDR1 is SGHAT and CDR2 is FQDESV (reference sequence). For the CDR3, the DNA is TGTGCCAGCAGCCGCTTGGCGGCGGGAAGGATTCAACGCAATGAGCAGTTCTTC. Its protein is CASSRLAAGRIQRNEQFF.

Only a few counts were recorded for this clonotype. The V call is TRBV6-1, the J call TRBJ2-6; the D call may be TRBD1 or TRBD2 (6 bases each). Germline values: CDR1 MNHNS, CDR2 SASEGT. The CDR3 is 15 amino acids. V was trimmed by 10 bases and J by 1 base, leaving 14 bases between them. In nucleotides, the CDR3 is TGTGCCACCCGTGGGGGGCAGTCTGGGGCCAACGTCCTGACTTTC. It is translated as CATRGGQSGANVLTF.

The V gene is TRBV7-2, the J gene TRBJ2-3; D is perhaps TRBD2 (6 bases). The V gene's germline CDR1 is SGHTA and CDR2 FQGNSA. V lost 2 bases to trimming and J lost 0 bases, with 15 bases between them. This CDR3 region has 17 residues. CDR3 residues: CASSLLGGILSTDTQYF. In DNA form, the CDR3 reads TGTGCCAGCAGCTTACTAGGCGGGATCCTTAGCACAGATACGCAGTATTTT.

In its sample, this clonotype was seen a few times. V usage is TRBV7-2 and J usage is TRBJ1-1, with D possibly matching TRBD1 (5 bases). This CDR3 is 14 amino acids long. Germline V gene data show CDR1 as SGHTA and CDR2 as FQGNSA. V was pared by 7 bases and J by 8 bases, with 20 bases between. The CDR3 DNA sequence: TGTGCCAGCAAACCCGTGGGGCAGGCAGGGGAAGCTTTCTTT. Translating gives CASKPVGQAGEAFF.

The table lists this clonotype with a few counts. This chain uses TRBV7-2 with TRBJ2-1, with TRBD2 as a possible D gene (5 bases). The CDR3 spans 15 residues. Trimming took off 1 base at V and 0 bases at J, with 7 bases between the two ends. Looked up from germline, CDR1 is SGHTA and CDR2 is FQGNSA. The chain's CDR3 is CASSLGRDSYNEQFF. The CDR3 DNA is TGTGCCAGCAGCTTAGGTCGGGACTCCTACAATGAGCAGTTCTTC.

To note about this clonotype: Mismatch with germline at one junction end may stem from a read error. V and J are TRBV3-1 and TRBJ2-7, with 8 positions matching TRBD2. CDR1 is LGHDT and CDR2 is YNNKEL in the germline V gene (reference sequence). CDR3 length: 15 residues. CDR3 amino acids: CASCQDYGRAHEQYF. Here the CDR3 DNA reads TGTGCCAGCTGCCAAGATTACGGGAGGGCCCACGAGCAGTACTTC.

This clonotype was counted only a few times. The rearrangement links TRBV29-1 to TRBJ1-5; TRBD1 is a possible D gene (6 bases). Germline CDR1 and CDR2: SQVTM and ANQGSEA. The CDR3 extends over 14 amino acids. The V gene lost 6 bases and the J gene lost 6 bases, with 18 bases spanning the gap. The DNA for the CDR3 is TGCAGCGTCGCTCTGGGGGCGCCCGGTCAGCCCCAGCATTTT. Translating it yields CSVALGAPGQPQHF. The full variable domain, its missing parts supplied by reference TRBV29-1 and TRBJ1-5, is SAVISQKPSRDICQRGTSLTIQCQVDSQVTMMFWYRQQPGQSLTLIATANQGSEATYESGFVIDKFPISRPNLTFSTLTVSNMSPEDSSIYLCSVALGAPGQPQHFGDGTRLSIL.

This clonotype was seen just once. The chain recombines TRBV20-1 with TRBJ2-5; tentatively, D is TRBD1 or TRBD2 (5 bases each). V dropped 5 bases and J dropped 3 bases, with 10 bases sitting between them. Germline lookup yields CDR1 DFQATT and CDR2 SNEGSKA (reference sequence). CDR3 length: 12 amino acids. The CDR3 coding sequence is TGCAGTGCTCTCTTGGGGGAAGAGACCCAGTACTTC. Translated, it gives CSALLGEETQYF.

J is TRBJ2-1 and V is TRBV20-1; D is unresolved. V lost 5 bases and J lost 4, with 6 bases in between. The CDR3 extends over 11 amino acids. The germline CDR1 and CDR2 sequences are DFQATT and SNEGSKA (reference sequence). Here the CDR3 reads CSADNYNEQFF. The CDR3 DNA follows: TGCAGTGCTGACAATTACAATGAGCAGTTCTTC.

The table lists this clonotype with a few counts. The chain joins TRBV4-2 to TRBJ2-7, with TRBD2 as a possible D gene (7 bases). Trimming took 0 bases from V and 4 from J, leaving 16 bases between them. This CDR3 region has 16 residues. Germline CDR1 LGHNA, CDR2 YNFKEQ. CDR3 nucleotide sequence: TGTGCCAGCAGCCAAGATTGGGGGGGGCCTCAGTACGAGCAGTACTTC. It translates to CASSQDWGGPQYEQYF.

The chain carries TRBV6-2 or TRBV6-3 and TRBJ2-5; 8 bases align to TRBD2. CDR3 length equals 15 residues. V was pared by 2 bases and J by 4 bases, with 6 bases of the junction left unmatched. Germline CDR1 reads MNHEY; CDR2 reads SVGEGT. CDR3 amino acids: CASSYRAGEPETQYF. The CDR3 DNA is TGTGCCAGCAGTTACCGAGCGGGAGAGCCAGAGACCCAGTACTTC.

The rearrangement joins TRBV5-5 to TRBJ2-3; perhaps D is TRBD1 or TRBD2 (5 bases each). Germline lookup yields CDR1 SGHKS and CDR2 YYEKEE (reference sequence). The CDR3 spans 14 residues. The germline V and J ends were trimmed by 3 bases and 2 bases, with 10 bases remaining between them. CDR3 bases: TGTGCCAGCAGCTGGGGACCCGACACAGATACGCAGTATTTT. This gives the protein CASSWGPDTDTQYF.

The chain is built from TRBV4-1 and TRBJ1-4, with D tentatively TRBD1 (5 bases). The CDR3 has 16 amino acids. The V gene lost 3 bases and the J gene lost 8 bases, with 19 bases spanning the gap. The germline CDR1 and CDR2 sequences are MGHRA and YSYEKL. CDR3 amino acids: CASSQKRGVDREKLFF. CDR3 sequence (DNA): TGCGCCAGCAGCCAGAAGAGGGGCGTTGATCGCGAAAAACTGTTTTTT.

The chain recombines TRBV12-3 or TRBV12-4 with TRBJ1-4; D gene ambiguous. Trimming took off 4 bases at V and 7 bases at J, with 7 bases between the two ends. The CDR3 contains 12 residues. The DNA for the CDR3 is TGTGCCAGCAGTTCTCGTAGTGAAAAACTGTTTTTT. It specifies CASSSRSEKLFF.

The chain couples TRBV11-1 to TRBJ1-1; tentatively, D is TRBD1 (6 bases). The CDR3 has 14 residues. V gave up 4 bases and J gave up 1 base, with 10 bases separating them. Germline V gene data show CDR1 as SGHAT and CDR2 as FQDESV (reference sequence). CDR3 coding DNA: TGTGCCAGCAGCTCACCCAGGGGGAACACTGAAGCTTTCTTT. Residues: CASSSPRGNTEAFF.